A single sample is the source of the 30 T cell receptor beta chains below, sequenced in a study of follicular helper T cells after annual influenza vaccination. Indicated time point: 2014-2015 season, pre-vaccination. Here immunoSEQ multiplex PCR was the method, and the copy in TCRdb shows in-frame clones only, minus some. This table holds over a thousand clones, around three quarters found once. The material sequenced was CXCR5+ CD38+ circulating T follicular helper cells from blood, taken on the day of influenza vaccination. Subset meaning: circulating Tfh, non-naive CD4+CXCR5+PD-1+ (ICOS+CD38+ or ICOS-CD38-). All receptors derive from an adult who received the influenza vaccine.

The chain is built from TRBV7-2 and TRBJ1-2, with 10 nucleotides matching TRBD1. Looked up from germline, CDR1 is SGHTA and CDR2 is FQGNSA. This CDR3 spans 15 amino acids. The junction had 12 bases not matched to a gene; V was cut back by 8 bases and J by 6 bases. CDR3 DNA sequence: TGTGCCAGCGAAATTTTGGGGACAGGGGCGAATGGCTACACCTTC. Protein sequence: CASEILGTGANGYTF.

The chain combines TRBV7-9 with TRBJ2-5; no reliable D call. CDR1 and CDR2 (germline): SEHNR, FQNEAQ (reference sequence). V lost 6 bases to trimming and J lost 0 bases, with 2 bases between them. This CDR3 is built from 11 residues. CDR3: CASRYQETQYF. CDR3 sequence (DNA): TGTGCCAGCAGGTACCAAGAGACCCAGTACTTC.

The CDR3 is CAWSQTGNYGYTF. Here the CDR3 DNA reads TGTGCCTGGAGCCAGACAGGAAACTATGGCTACACCTTC. The gene calls are TRBV30 and TRBJ1-2, with a possible D match to TRBD1 (6 bases). Germline V gene lookup returns CDR1 GTSNPN and CDR2 SVGIG (reference sequence). The V end was cut by 3 bases, the J end by 2 bases, with 10 bases between. The CDR3 extends over 13 amino acids.

A remark on this clone: The sample carries other DNA sequences with the same CDR3. The chain carries TRBV7-9 and TRBJ1-1; D unresolved. The germline V gene has CDR1 SEHNR and CDR2 FQNEAQ (reference sequence). V dropped 1 base and J dropped 1 base, with 4 bases sitting between them. The CDR3 is made up of 13 amino acids. In DNA form, the CDR3 reads TGTGCCAGCAGCTTAGGTCAGAACACTGAAGCTTTCTTT. The encoded protein is CASSLGQNTEAFF.

V is TRBV19 and J is TRBJ1-1, with 7 positions matching TRBD1. Germline CDR1 and CDR2: LNHDA and SQIVND (reference sequence). V shed 7 bases, J shed 0 bases, and the junction held 8 bases outside the gene matches. The CDR3 covers 15 residues. For the CDR3, the DNA is TGTGCCAGTACCAGAGACGGGACAGTGAACACTGAAGCTTTCTTT. Protein: CASTRDGTVNTEAFF. The whole variable domain, filled in from reference TRBV19 and TRBJ1-1, reads DGGITQSPKYLFRKEGQNVTLSCEQNLNHDAMYWYRQDPGQGLRLIYYSQIVNDFQKGDIAEGYSVSREKKESFPLTVTSAQKNPTAFYLCASTRDGTVNTEAFFGQGTRLTVV.

In its sample, this clone was seen a few times. V gene TRBV7-9 combines with J gene TRBJ2-3, with TRBD1 matching 10 bases. Germline CDR1 is SEHNR and CDR2 is FQNEAQ (reference sequence). The CDR3 is 17 residues long. V lost 5 bases and J lost 3; bases outside the gene matches: 11. The CDR3 loop is CASSLRRGQGRTDTQYF. CDR3 bases: TGTGCCAGCAGCCTTCGAAGGGGACAGGGGAGAACAGATACGCAGTATTTT.

This clone was seen a single time. The J gene is TRBJ2-6, the V gene TRBV4-3; D is tentatively TRBD1 or TRBD2 (5 bases each). This CDR3 region has 17 residues. V lost 0 bases and J lost 2, with 11 bases in between. The germline V gene encodes CDR1 LGHNA and CDR2 YSLEER. The CDR3 loop is CASSQDLRGAGANVLTF. CDR3 nucleotides: TGCGCCAGCAGCCAAGATCTAAGAGGGGCTGGGGCCAACGTCCTGACTTTC.

This CDR3 reads CASSVLDRSYEQYF. The CDR3 DNA follows: TGTGCCAGCAGTGTTCTGGACAGGTCCTACGAGCAGTACTTC. The chain uses TRBV6-1 and TRBJ2-7, with 7 nucleotides matching TRBD1. The V gene's germline CDR1 is MNHNS and CDR2 SASEGT. The CDR3 loop spans 14 amino acids. V lost 4 bases, J lost 1 base, and 4 bases stayed unmatched.

V usage is TRBV10-2 and J usage is TRBJ2-2; D is unresolved. Germline CDR1 WSHSY, CDR2 SAAADI. V was trimmed by 5 bases and J by 0 bases, leaving 4 bases between them. CDR3 length: 13 amino acids. The CDR3 spells CASSPTNTGELFF. DNA for the CDR3: TGCGCCAGCAGTCCGACGAACACCGGGGAGCTGTTTTTT.

The CDR3 reads CASSQDLDSANTGELFF. The DNA of the CDR3 is TGCGCCAGCAGCCAAGATCTTGACAGCGCGAACACCGGGGAGCTGTTTTTT. The V call is TRBV4-3, the J call TRBJ2-2; weak D call: TRBD1 (5 bases). This CDR3 contains 17 residues. CDR1 and CDR2 (germline): LGHNA, YSLEER. The V end lost 0 bases, the J end lost 0 bases, and 11 bases lay between the germline ends.

The J gene is TRBJ1-5, the V gene TRBV30, with D unclear. The CDR3 is 14 amino acids. CDR1 is GTSNPN and CDR2 is SVGIG in the germline V gene (reference sequence). V lost 1 base and J 3 bases, leaving 10 bases between the germline ends. The CDR3 sequence is CAWSGRPSNQPQHF. CDR3 nucleotide sequence: TGTGCCTGGAGTGGCAGGCCGTCCAATCAGCCCCAGCATTTT.

Only a few counts were recorded for this clone. The rearrangement uses TRBV19 and TRBJ1-5; D is undetermined. The CDR3 sequence is 14 residues long. Trimming stripped 3 bases from V and 7 bases from J, with 13 bases between. The germline CDR1 and CDR2 sequences are LNHDA and SQIVND (reference sequence). CDR3 DNA sequence: TGTGCCAGTAGTATTTCGGAGGTGGGACAGCCCCAGCATTTT. Protein: CASSISEVGQPQHF.

This clone has more than one count but fewer than ten. J is TRBJ2-7 and V is TRBV11-2, with D uncertain. The CDR3 sequence is 11 residues long. Germline lookup yields CDR1 SGHAT and CDR2 FQNNGV. Trimming removed 2 bases at V and 5 bases at J, with 4 bases between. The DNA of the CDR3 is TGTGCCAGCAGCTTAAGGGACGAGCAGTACTTC. Translating it yields CASSLRDEQYF.

This chain's CDR3 is CASSLGGTGANYGYTF. In DNA form, the CDR3 reads TGTGCCAGCAGCTTAGGGGGGACAGGTGCTAACTATGGCTACACCTTC. The V and J genes are TRBV7-2 and TRBJ1-2, with 8 bases that match TRBD1. V shed 1 base, J shed 0 bases, and the junction held 4 bases outside the gene matches. Germline V gene sequence: CDR1 SGHTA, CDR2 FQGNSA. The CDR3 sequence is 16 residues long.

The chain carries TRBV2 and TRBJ1-2; 8 bases align to TRBD1. Trimming cost V 4 bases and J 9 bases; bases outside gene matches: 4. Germline V gene data show CDR1 as SNHLY and CDR2 as FYNNEI. CDR3 length: 12 residues. CDR3 DNA: TGTGCCAGCAGTGGGACAGGGAGACGCTACACCTTC. This gives the protein CASSGTGRRYTF.

The chain links TRBV5-6 to TRBJ1-2; D is undetermined. CDR3 length: 16 residues. Germline V lookup: CDR1 SGHDT, CDR2 YYEEEE. The V end lost 2 bases, the J end lost 0 bases, and 14 bases lay between the germline ends. In DNA form, the CDR3 reads TGTGCCAGCAGCTTCGGACCTGAAATTTCTAACTATGGCTACACCTTC. It is translated as CASSFGPEISNYGYTF.

The genes are TRBV19 and TRBJ2-2, with D unresolved. This CDR3 is 11 amino acids long. CDR1 LNHDA and CDR2 SQIVND come from the germline V gene (reference sequence). The germline V and J ends were trimmed by 7 bases and 5 bases, with 5 bases remaining between them. The CDR3 reads CASIGTGELFF. CDR3 coding DNA: TGTGCCAGTATAGGGACCGGGGAGCTGTTTTTT.

This clone occurred once. The rearrangement links TRBV7-8 to TRBJ2-1, with D hard to call. Trimming removed 1 base from V and 11 bases from J, with 9 bases in between. There are 12 residues in the CDR3. CDR1 and CDR2 (germline): SGHVS, FQNEAQ. The CDR3 loop reads CASSLVIGKQFF. CDR3 coding DNA: TGTGCCAGCAGCTTAGTTATTGGGAAGCAGTTCTTC.

The chain couples TRBV5-5 to TRBJ1-6; no firm D call. Per germline, CDR1 SGHKS and CDR2 YYEKEE (reference sequence). V was trimmed by 0 bases and J by 0 bases, leaving 13 bases between them. The CDR3 spans 18 residues. The CDR3 loop is CASSLELIRSSYNSPLHF. The CDR3 DNA follows: TGTGCCAGCAGCTTGGAACTTATAAGGAGCTCCTATAATTCACCCCTCCACTTT.

The chain carries TRBV30 and TRBJ1-2, with 9 nucleotides matching TRBD1. CDR1 and CDR2 from the germline V gene are GTSNPN and SVGIG (reference sequence). This CDR3 has 14 amino acids. V shed 2 bases and J 6 bases; nucleotides not matched to a gene: 7. CDR3 sequence reads: CAWSYYRGQDGYTF. The CDR3 coding sequence is TGTGCCTGGAGTTATTACAGGGGGCAGGATGGCTACACCTTC.

The sample holds a few counts of this clone. The chain carries TRBV18 and TRBJ1-4, with D possibly being TRBD1 (6 bases). The CDR3 is made up of 14 amino acids. Trimming removed 4 bases at V and 4 bases at J, with 10 bases between. Germline values: CDR1 KGHSH, CDR2 LQKENI. The CDR3 sequence is CASSLRQVNEKLFF. The CDR3 DNA sequence: TGTGCCAGCTCACTGCGACAGGTTAATGAAAAACTGTTTTTT.

The chain uses TRBV4-1 and TRBJ2-5; 9 bases agree with TRBD2. CDR3 length: 14 amino acids. V trimming: 1 base; J trimming: 5 bases; junction bases outside the gene matches: 2. Germline CDR1 MGHRA, CDR2 YSYEKL. CDR3 residues: CASSQGAGGETQYF. The DNA for the CDR3 is TGCGCCAGCAGCCAAGGGGCGGGGGGGGAGACCCAGTACTTC.

The gene calls are TRBV18 and TRBJ1-1; 9 nucleotides line up with TRBD1. The CDR3 is 16 amino acids. V shed 3 bases and J 5 bases; nucleotides not matched to a gene: 10. Germline CDR1 is KGHSH and CDR2 is LQKENI. The CDR3 DNA reads as TGTGCCAGCTCACCCCGGGACAGGGTCGGGGATACTGAAGCTTTCTTT. Its protein is CASSPRDRVGDTEAFF.

The J gene is TRBJ1-1, the V gene TRBV30; 7 bases are a match to TRBD1. CDR1 and CDR2 from the germline V gene are GTSNPN and SVGIG (reference sequence). The CDR3 has 15 amino acids. The ends lost 2 bases at V and 2 bases at J; junction bases unmatched: 8. CDR3 sequence: CAWSPRGDLNTEAFF. The CDR3 nucleotides are TGTGCCTGGAGTCCCAGGGGGGATCTTAACACTGAAGCTTTCTTT. The entire variable domain, with the rest obtained from reference TRBV30 and TRBJ1-1, is as follows: SQTIHQWPATLVQPVGSPLSLECTVEGTSNPNLYWYRQAAGRGLQLLFYSVGIGQISSEVPQNLSASRPQDRQFILSSKKLLLSDSGFYLCAWSPRGDLNTEAFFGQGTRLTVV.

This clone came up once. V and J are TRBV6-1 and TRBJ1-2; D call uncertain. Germline CDR1 and CDR2: MNHNS and SASEGT. The V end lost 6 bases, the J end lost 5 bases, and 10 bases lay between the germline ends. The CDR3 spans 12 residues. The DNA of the CDR3 is TGTGCCAGCAGCTCCCCGGGGTATGGCTACACCTTC. It is translated as CASSSPGYGYTF.

This clone was observed a few times. The V and J genes are TRBV25-1 and TRBJ2-7; 7 bases fit TRBD2. V lost 4 bases and J lost 7; bases outside the gene matches: 4. The germline gives CDR1 MGHDK, CDR2 SYGVNS. CDR3 length: 12 amino acids. Here the CDR3 DNA reads TGTGCCAGCAGTGGGGCCGGGAGGGAGCAGTACTTC. Amino acids: CASSGAGREQYF.

The chain recombines TRBV18 with TRBJ1-4; D unresolved. Trimming pared 4 bases from V and 5 bases from J, leaving 14 bases between. The CDR3 totals 15 residues. Germline loops: CDR1 KGHSH, CDR2 LQKENI. CDR3 sequence reads: CASSLSTGLNEKLFF. The CDR3 coding sequence is TGTGCCAGCTCACTGTCCACCGGCCTGAATGAAAAACTGTTTTTT.

The chain has TRBV28 and TRBJ1-5, with a tentative D call TRBD1 (5 bases). Germline V gene sequence: CDR1 MDHEN, CDR2 SYDVKM. Trimming shortened V by 2 bases and J by 0 bases, and 8 bases separated the two germline ends. The CDR3 consists of 15 residues. The CDR3 region is CASSLGGDSNQPQHF. CDR3 DNA sequence: TGTGCCAGCAGTTTAGGGGGTGATAGCAATCAGCCCCAGCATTTT.

The chain links TRBV5-4 to TRBJ2-2; D may be TRBD2 (5 bases). The V end was cut by 4 bases, the J end by 5 bases, with 9 bases between. The CDR3 loop spans 13 amino acids. Germline CDR1 and CDR2: SGHNT and YYREEE (reference sequence). The CDR3 DNA follows: TGTGCCAGCAGCGCGGGCCCGACCGGGGAGCTGTTTTTT. This encodes CASSAGPTGELFF.

The chain is built from TRBV6-5 and TRBJ2-2; 8 bases fit TRBD2. This CDR3 has 16 amino acids. Trimming cost V 4 bases and J 5 bases; bases outside gene matches: 9. From germline, CDR1 is MNHEY and CDR2 SVGAGI. The CDR3 DNA reads as TGTGCCAGCAGTTCTAACCGGGGGGGCCGAACCGGGGAGCTGTTTTTT. Amino acids: CASSSNRGGRTGELFF.